This T cell receptor (beta chain) was found in a study of blood T cell repertoires in COVID-19 (dated by TCRdb to between 2020 and 2021). About the investigation overall: Collaborator samples came from the United States, Italy and Spain and covered acute and convalescent phases of COVID-19. The prospective study material was composed of cDNA or gDNA derived from T cells, B-cell-depleted T cells, or PBMCs. Subjects who had been exposed to COVID-19, were actively infected with it, or had recovered from it provided the deeply sampled blood TCRbeta repertoires that made up the dataset. The repertoires were made available in a free public database intended to serve as a resource for research on the immune response to SARS-CoV-2. The samples were drawn from the first 160 participants of the ongoing ImmuneRACE study and from some 1,300 subjects provided by 6 global collaborators. A de-identified subject ID, COVID-19 status, age in years and sex were almost always included in the sample metadata. HLA class I and class II types, where available, came from metadata supplied by the sample provider rather than from assay-based typing.

Findings and caveats that apply to the study as a whole: How much clinical and demographic metadata was included differed by source and by participant, and the metadata was provided uncurated.

CDR3 length: 16 amino acids, cysteine to phenylalanine. Only the CDR3 portion is preserved as DNA: 48 bases, with reading frame beginning at the first base. At the junction V is shortened by 4 bases and J by 0 bases; bases outside the gene matches: 9. CDR1 and CDR2, looked up from the germline V gene, are MDHEN and SYDVKM. Details on this clone: No cognate antigen has been identified for it. No much larger clone exists at a distance of one base, and base qualities are not known.

One collaborating source in Seattle enrolled patients while the patients were actively infected and followed the patients over time throughout the course of disease. Each collaborating institution followed its own protocols to collect whole blood in K2EDTA tubes. Collaborator samples were shipped for TCRbeta analysis as frozen whole blood, isolated PBMCs, or DNA extracted from either sample type. TCRbeta CDR3 regions were amplified from genomic DNA by means of the immunoSEQ Assay, a bias-controlled multiplex PCR. From the authors' description of their analysis: Within the assay, amplification of reference gene primers was used to estimate how many nucleated cells each sample contained. To quantify the absolute abundance of each unique TCRbeta CDR3 rearrangement, sequence reads were collapsed and filtered. For each sample, productive Simpson clonality was calculated by taking the square root of Simpson's diversity index across productive rearrangements. TCRdb holds this immuneACCESS table with in-frame rearrangements only. Some clones are missing; in checked studies, unresolved V genes explain under half, and the rest has no known cause. The V and J calls and clone size are taken from that table; D and trimming were inferred from the DNA. Recorded for this sample are approximately 160,000 clones; around 87% of them occurred a single time. Under 0.65% of the sample is taken by the ten largest.

The receptor comes from a man aged 55 to 70 with COVID-19, enrolled during active disease. The V and J segments used are TRBV28 and TRBJ2-7; 7 central nucleotides agree with TRBD2. The sample taken for sequencing was peripheral blood. CDR3 protein: CASSSHGGGYSYEQYF. In nucleotides, the sequence is TGTGCCAGCAGTTCACATGGGGGAGGGTACTCCTACGAGCAGTACTTC. The full variable domain, with segments outside the CDR3 supplied by the reference TRBV28 and TRBJ2-7 proteins, appears as DVKVTQSSRYLVKRTGEKVFLECVQDMDHENMFWYRQDPGLGLRLIYFSYDVKMKEKGDIPEGYSVSREKKERFSLILESASTNQTSMYLCASSSHGGGYSYEQYFGPGTRLTVT.